This T cell receptor beta chain is drawn from a study of T cells after yellow fever vaccination. Trimming removed 0 bases at V and 1 base at J, with 10 bases between. CDR3 size: 15 residues. CDR1 DFQATT and CDR2 SNEGSKA come from the germline V gene (reference sequence). TCRdb re-called the 5' RACE reads with MiXCR, one entry per CDR3 protein. The sample carries 350,000 or so distinct CDR3 sequences, roughly 8.4% recorded once. The sequence was collected from a man between 18 and 29 years old who received the YFV17D yellow fever vaccine. Sample: PBMCs, taken around 45 days after the first yellow fever vaccination. The genes are TRBV20-1 and TRBJ2-1, with a possible D match to TRBD2 (6 bases). The DNA for the CDR3 is TGCAGTGCTAGAGATGGACGGGGGTCCTACAATGAGCAGTTCTTC. It encodes CSARDGRGSYNEQFF.